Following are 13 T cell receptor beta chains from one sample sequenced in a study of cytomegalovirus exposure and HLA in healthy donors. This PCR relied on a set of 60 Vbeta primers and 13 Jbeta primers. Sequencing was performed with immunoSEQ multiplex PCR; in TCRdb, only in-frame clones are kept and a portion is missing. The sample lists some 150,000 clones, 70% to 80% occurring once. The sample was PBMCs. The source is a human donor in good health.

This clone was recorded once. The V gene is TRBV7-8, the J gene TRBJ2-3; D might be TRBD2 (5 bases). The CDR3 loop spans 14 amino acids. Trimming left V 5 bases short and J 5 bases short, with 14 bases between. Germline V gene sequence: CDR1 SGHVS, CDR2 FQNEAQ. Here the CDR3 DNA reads TGTGCCAGCAGCACTAGAAGAACCGGAGATACGCAGTATTTT. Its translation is CASSTRRTGDTQYF.

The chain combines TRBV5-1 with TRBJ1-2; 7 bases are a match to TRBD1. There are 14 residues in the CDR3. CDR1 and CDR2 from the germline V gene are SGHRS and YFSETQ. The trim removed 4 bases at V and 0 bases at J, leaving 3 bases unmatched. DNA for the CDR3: TGCGCCAGCAGCCCTACAGGGGCTAACTATGGCTACACCTTC. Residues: CASSPTGANYGYTF.

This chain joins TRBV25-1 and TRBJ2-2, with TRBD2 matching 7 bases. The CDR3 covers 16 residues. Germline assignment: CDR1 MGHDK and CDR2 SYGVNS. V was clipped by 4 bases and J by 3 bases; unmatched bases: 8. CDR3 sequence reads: CASSAASGIYTGELFF. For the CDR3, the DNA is TGTGCCAGCAGTGCCGCTAGCGGCATTTACACCGGGGAGCTGTTTTTT.

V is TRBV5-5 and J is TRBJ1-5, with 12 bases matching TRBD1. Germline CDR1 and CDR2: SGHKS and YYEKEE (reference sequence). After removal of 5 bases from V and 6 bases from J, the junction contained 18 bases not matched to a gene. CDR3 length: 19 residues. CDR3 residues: CASSYGGTGGFVTSQPQHF. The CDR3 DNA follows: TGTGCCAGCAGTTATGGCGGGACAGGGGGCTTTGTAACGAGTCAGCCCCAGCATTTT.

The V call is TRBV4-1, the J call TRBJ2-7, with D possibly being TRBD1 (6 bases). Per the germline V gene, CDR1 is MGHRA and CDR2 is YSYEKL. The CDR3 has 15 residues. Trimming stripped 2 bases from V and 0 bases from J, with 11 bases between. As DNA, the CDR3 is TGCGCCAGCAGCCAAACTTCGGACAGCTCCTACGAGCAGTACTTC. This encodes CASSQTSDSSYEQYF.

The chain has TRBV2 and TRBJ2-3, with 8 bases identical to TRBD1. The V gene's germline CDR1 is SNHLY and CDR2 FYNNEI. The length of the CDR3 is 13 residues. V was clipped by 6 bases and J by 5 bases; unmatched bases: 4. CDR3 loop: CASRTGVGDTQYF. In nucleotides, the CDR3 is TGTGCCAGCAGGACAGGGGTCGGAGATACGCAGTATTTT.

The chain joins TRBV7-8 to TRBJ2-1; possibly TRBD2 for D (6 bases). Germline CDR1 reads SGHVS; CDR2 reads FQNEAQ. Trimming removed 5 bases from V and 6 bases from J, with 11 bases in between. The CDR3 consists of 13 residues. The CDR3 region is CASSVTSFNEQFF. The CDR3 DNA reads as TGTGCCAGCAGCGTAACTAGCTTCAATGAGCAGTTCTTC.

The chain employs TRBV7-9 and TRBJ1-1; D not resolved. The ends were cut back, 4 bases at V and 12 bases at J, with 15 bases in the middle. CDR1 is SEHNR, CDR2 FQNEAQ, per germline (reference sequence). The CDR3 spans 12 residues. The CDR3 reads CASSSPPGESFF. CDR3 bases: TGTGCCAGCAGCTCGCCTCCCGGGGAGTCTTTCTTT. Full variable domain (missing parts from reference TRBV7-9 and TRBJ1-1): DTGVSQNPRHKITKRGQNVTFRCDPISEHNRLYWYRQTLGQGPEFLTYFQNEAQLEKSRLLSDRFSAERPKGSFSTLEIQRTEQGDSAMYLCASSSPPGESFFGQGTRLTVV.

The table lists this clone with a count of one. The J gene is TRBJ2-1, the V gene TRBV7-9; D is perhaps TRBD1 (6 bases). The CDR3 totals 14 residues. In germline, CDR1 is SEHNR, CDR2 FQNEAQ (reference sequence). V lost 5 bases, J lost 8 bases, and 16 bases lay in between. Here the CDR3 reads CASSGTGKVYEQFF. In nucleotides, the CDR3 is TGTGCCAGCAGCGGTACAGGGAAGGTCTATGAGCAGTTCTTC.

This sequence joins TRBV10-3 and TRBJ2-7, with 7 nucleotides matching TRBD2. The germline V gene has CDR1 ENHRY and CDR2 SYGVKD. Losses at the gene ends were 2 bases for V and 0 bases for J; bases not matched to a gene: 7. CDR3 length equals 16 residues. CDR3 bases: TGTGCCATCAGTGAGGGCCTAGCGGATCTCTCCTACGAGCAGTACTTC. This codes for CAISEGLADLSYEQYF.

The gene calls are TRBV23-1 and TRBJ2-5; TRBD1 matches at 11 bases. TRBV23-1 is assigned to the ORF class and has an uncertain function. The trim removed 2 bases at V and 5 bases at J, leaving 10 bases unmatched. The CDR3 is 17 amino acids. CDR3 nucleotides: TGCGCCAGCAGTCAAACGGACAGGGGGCTGCTTCGGGAGACCCAGTACTTC. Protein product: CASSQTDRGLLRETQYF.

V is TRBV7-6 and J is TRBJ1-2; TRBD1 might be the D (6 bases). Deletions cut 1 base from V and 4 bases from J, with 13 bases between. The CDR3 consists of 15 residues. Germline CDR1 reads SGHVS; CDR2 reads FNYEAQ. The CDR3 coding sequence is TGTGCCAGCAGCTTAGGTTCGGGGGGCAGCTATGGCTACACCTTC. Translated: CASSLGSGGSYGYTF.

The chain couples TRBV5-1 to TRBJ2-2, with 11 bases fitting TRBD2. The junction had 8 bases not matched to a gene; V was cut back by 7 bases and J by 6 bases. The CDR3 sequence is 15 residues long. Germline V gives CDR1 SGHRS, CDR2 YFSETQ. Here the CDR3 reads CASRSGTSGPGELFF. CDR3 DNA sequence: TGCGCCAGCCGTTCCGGGACTAGCGGCCCCGGGGAGCTGTTTTTT.